This T cell receptor beta chain appears in the sequencing data of a study of Graves' ophthalmopathy and Graves' hyperthyroidism. Clinicians diagnosed using symptoms, serum thyroxine, TRAb, thyroid ultrasound and orbital computed tomography. Using RNA transcripts, the TCR beta CDR3 regions were amplified. An opening RT-PCR round employed HTBI primers and preceded a second-round multiplex PCR. TCRdb passed the multiplex PCR reads through MiXCR, listing each CDR3 protein once. The profile shows about 1.2 million distinct CDR3 sequences, around a third of them singletons. This clonotype was counted only a few times. A clone one base away is much larger, so this may be a read error. The V segment lost 5 bases and the J segment 2 bases; nucleotides outside the gene matches: 5. Germline V gene lookup returns CDR1 ENHRY and CDR2 SYGVKD. The length of the CDR3 is 15 residues.

This sequence joins TRBV10-3 and TRBJ1-2; TRBD1 aligns across 10 bases. This TCR came from an adult man with Graves' hyperthyroidism. The sequencing sample was made of peripheral blood or thyroid tissue (not recorded which). The CDR3 loop reads CAISTGQGENYGYTF. CDR3 DNA sequence: TGTGCCATCAGTACCGGACAGGGGGAGAACTATGGCTACACCTTC.